This TCR beta chain appears in the sequencing data of a study of T cells in Graves' hyperthyroidism and ophthalmopathy. This clonotype appeared many times. The antigen remains unidentified. Broader study findings: Blood shared most expanded thyroid clonotypes above 0.001.

RNA transcripts provided the source from which TCR beta CDR3 regions were amplified. TCR CDR3 underwent first-round RT-PCR with the HTBI primer set. Using its own MiXCR run on the multiplex PCR reads, TCRdb lists one record per CDR3 protein. The sample lists hundreds of thousands of distinct CDR3 sequences, less than 15% seen once, with roughly 10% in the top ten. If no ophthalmopathy progression occurred within 18 months, Graves' hyperthyroidism was stable. Cells are PBMCs isolated from more than 8.5 ml of fresh blood. The sequence derives from a young woman with Graves' hyperthyroidism. The sample comprised blood.

CDR3 DNA: TGTGCCAGCAGTTTACAGGGGTCCGGGGGGTTAACTTTCTTT. Its protein product is CASSLQGSGGLTFF. V and J are TRBV28 and TRBJ1-1; maybe TRBD1 (6 bases). This CDR3 is built from 14 residues. Trimming left V 2 bases short and J 12 bases short, with 19 bases between. Germline loops: CDR1 MDHEN, CDR2 SYDVKM.